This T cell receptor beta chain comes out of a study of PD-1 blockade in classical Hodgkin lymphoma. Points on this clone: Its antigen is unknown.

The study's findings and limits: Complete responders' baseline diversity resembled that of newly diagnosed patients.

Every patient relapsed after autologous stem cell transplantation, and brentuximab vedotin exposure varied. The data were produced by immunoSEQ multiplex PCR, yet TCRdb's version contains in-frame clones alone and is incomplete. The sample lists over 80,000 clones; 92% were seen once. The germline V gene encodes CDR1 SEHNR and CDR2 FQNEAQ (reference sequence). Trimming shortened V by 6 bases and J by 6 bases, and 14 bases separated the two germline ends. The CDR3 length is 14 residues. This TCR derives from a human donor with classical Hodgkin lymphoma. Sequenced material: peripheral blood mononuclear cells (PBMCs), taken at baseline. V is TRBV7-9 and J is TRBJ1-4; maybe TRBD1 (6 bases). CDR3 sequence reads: CASSETTGHEKLFF. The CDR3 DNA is TGTGCCAGCAGTGAGACCACAGGGCATGAAAAACTGTTTTTT.